The entry that follows covers one T cell receptor (beta chain) sequence. This clone was seen a few times. Its specific antigen is unknown. No per-base quality is available; no much larger clone lies one base away. All of the isolated RNA was reverse transcribed with the High Capacity cDNA Reverse Transcription Kit, so expressed TCRB transcripts were sequenced. Naive, central memory and regulatory T cell samples underwent deep immunoSEQ sequencing, averaging around 4 million total reads per sample. Sorted cells were lysed in RLT buffer, and RNA was extracted using DNase-treated RNeasy Micro or Mini kits according to cell number. To prevent cross-contamination, each cell subset was processed individually, whereas patient and healthy donor samples were processed jointly. Using the immunoSEQ multiplex PCR, TCRB sequences were amplified from cDNA into 87-bp fragments spanning the CDR3 region. Amplicons were sequenced on the Illumina HiSeq platform. As for the authors' bioinformatics: PCR bias was corrected computationally using synthetic template baselines, and reads within Hamming distance 2 were collapsed, with unmergeable singletons discarded. Reads were aligned to IMGT to assign V, D and J genes, CDR3 length, and insertions or deletions at six rearrangement sites. Clonotype counts were normalized to sorted cell number within each subset before computing true diversity and Gini coefficients with the tcR R package. The overlap coefficient, calculated on TCRB nucleotide sequences, was used to quantify repertoire sharing. TCRdb provides this immuneACCESS table in a form limited to in-frame rearrangements. Some clones are lacking; in checked studies, under half of them reflect an unresolved V gene, and why the rest are absent is not known. V, J and clone size reflect that table, while D and trimming were determined from the DNA. In this sample the table shows about 320,000 clones, 12% to 15% of which occur a single time. Together, the top ten hold around 7% of the sample.

Each donor gave one peripheral blood draw, averaging approximately 110 mL, which was collected into heparinised tubes. Naive, central memory, regulatory and stem cell-like memory CD4+ T cells were sorted on a BD FACSAria II using a panel including CD45RO, CCR7, CD25, CD127, CD95 and CD27. All sorted populations exceeded 95% purity. PBMCs were isolated immediately by Lymphoprep density gradient centrifugation and stained directly without culture. Samples were stained and sorted in pairs, with one healthy donor and one patient per experiment, so that batch effects were minimized. This sample is part of a study of beta chain features in type 1 diabetes (dated by TCRdb to the late 2010s). At the level of the whole study: Mean age, gender distribution, total cell number and subset yield did not differ between patients and healthy donors. A total of roughly 99,000,000 sorted cells were examined across all samples, and the number of cells per subset was strongly correlated with RNA yield. The study compared the TCRB repertoires of sorted circulating CD4+ T cell subsets in recently diagnosed type 1 diabetes patients with those in matched healthy donors. Regulatory and stem cell-like memory subsets were isolated from only 8 patients and about eight healthy donors, whereas naive and central memory subsets came from all 30 or so donors. Overall results and qualifications from the work: HLA sub-analyses involved small numbers of individuals, so any influence of HLA type on TCRB rearrangement remained unresolved. Because cDNA was sequenced instead of genomic DNA, activated cells with high expression could be over-represented, although the groups did not differ in activation or CD3 levels. PCR may preferentially amplify shorter templates, but because patient and control samples were amplified and corrected together, any resulting skew would affect both groups equally. Type 1 diabetes patients showed a moderate but significant shortening of TCRB CDR3 length in all four CD4+ subsets. Naive, central memory and regulatory TCRB repertoires appeared to be more alike among patients than among healthy donors. Patients with type 1 diabetes made fewer insertions and deleted more nucleotides at VDJ recombination sites, implying thymic rearrangement abnormalities.

What was sequenced was central memory CD4+ T cells from blood. This receptor was taken from a man aged 30 to 45 in good health.

This receptor has the CDR3 CATSGENSNQPQHF. In nucleotides, the sequence is TGTGCCACCTCGGGGGAAAATAGCAATCAGCCCCAGCATTTT. The rearranged chain carries TRBV10-3 and TRBJ1-5; the D segment could be TRBD1, given 5 matching bases. Based on the germline V gene, the CDR1 and CDR2 sequences are ENHRY and SYGVKD. Trimming removed 10 bases from V and 0 bases from J, leaving 13 bases between the germline ends. Including cysteine and phenylalanine, the CDR3 has 14 amino acids. The CDR3 DNA has 42 bases and is translated from base 1.